This T cell receptor (beta chain) was observed in a study of CD8+CD57+ T cells in acquired aplastic anemia. Across the whole study: Sorted CD4+ and CD8+ cells yielded DNA averaging around 3.5 ug.

TCR beta VDJ and CDR3 profiles were obtained from a genomic DNA template. Each CDR3 protein gets one entry after TCRdb re-called the reads with MiXCR. Altogether about 470,000 distinct CDR3 sequences are present, around 30% being singletons, with the ten largest covering 0.75% to 0.95%. This clonotype was counted ten times or more. The patients chosen for sequencing had shown expansion of CD8+CD57+ cells (detected by flow cytometry). With no exception, the patients had severe acquired aplastic anemia. The CDR3 is made up of 14 amino acids. Germline-derived CDR1 and CDR2 are SGHDT and YYEEEE. With V trimmed by 1 base and J by 0 bases, 1 base remained unmatched.

The source material was sorted CD4+, CD8+, or CD8+CD57+ T cells (not recorded which) from PBMCs. The J gene is TRBJ2-7, the V gene TRBV5-6, with 7 bases matching TRBD2. The TCR sequence derives from a human donor with aplastic anemia. In DNA form, the CDR3 reads TGTGCCAGCAGCTTGACTAGCGCCTCCTACGAGCAGTACTTC. Protein: CASSLTSASYEQYF.